This T cell receptor beta chain was obtained from a study of blood T cell repertoires in COVID-19. This clone was picked up one time. Profiled with immunoSEQ multiplex PCR; TCRdb holds only in-frame clones, not every one. This table holds under 350,000 clones, approximately 90% found once. The V end was cut by 6 bases, the J end by 0 bases, with 15 bases between. The CDR3 totals 15 residues. Looked up from germline, CDR1 is KGHSH and CDR2 is LQKENI. The sequencing input was peripheral blood. This TCR came from a man aged 40-50 years with acute or convalescent COVID-19. The genes are TRBV18 and TRBJ2-7, with D perhaps TRBD2 (6 bases). Here the CDR3 reads CASSRGGETSYEQYF. The CDR3 DNA follows: TGTGCCAGCTCCCGCGGAGGGGAGACCTCCTACGAGCAGTACTTC.